The clone carrying this TCR beta chain showed up just a few times. Its target is unknown. Each of the CD4+ naive, central memory, regulatory and stem cell-like memory populations was sorted via CD45RO/CCR7/CD25/CD127/CD95/CD27. The study reverse transcribed the entire isolated RNA, so it sequenced expressed TCRB transcripts. Generated by immunoSEQ multiplex PCR, the TCRdb table keeps only in-frame clones and is missing some. The table lists approximately 150,000 clones, 7.5% to 10% of them singletons. The record originates from a study of beta chain features in type 1 diabetes. The CDR3 length is 15 residues. The V and J ends lost 11 bases and 0 bases respectively, with 14 bases between them. Germline CDR1 SNHLY, CDR2 FYNNEI. Study conclusions and caveats: Diminished insertions and augmented deletions at VDJ junctions characterized type 1 diabetes patients. In the patient group, naive, central memory and Treg TCRB repertoires seemed more alike than in the healthy donor group.

The sequence was obtained from a woman between 18 and 30 years old in good health. This sequence joins TRBV2 and TRBJ1-6, with D unclear. Material for sequencing was central memory CD4+ T cells from blood. CDR3 DNA sequence: TGTGCCCTCGGCCGGGAGAGCTCCTATAATTCACCCCTCCACTTT. Translation: CALGRESSYNSPLHF.